This T cell receptor beta chain was captured by sequencing in a study of cytomegalovirus exposure and HLA in healthy donors. Primers for the PCR totalled 60 Vbeta and 13 Jbeta. Method: immunoSEQ multiplex PCR; TCRdb's copy keeps in-frame clones and lacks some. The table shows 150,000 to 200,000 clones, with 70% to 90% occurring only once. A word on this clone: No antigen is known for it.

Study-wide points: TCR association rates varied by HLA locus in a later analysis, with DRB1 highest and HLA-C lowest.

The sequence was obtained from a man aged 25-45 years in good health and CMV-seropositive. Source material: PBMCs.

This chain's CDR3 is CASSLSHRGSNTGELFF. In nucleotides, the CDR3 is TGTGCCAGCAGCTTAAGCCACAGGGGGTCGAACACCGGGGAGCTGTTTTTT. The chain joins TRBV7-9 to TRBJ2-2; 8 bases are shared with TRBD1. This CDR3 comprises 17 residues. Germline trimming cut 2 bases from V and 0 bases from J; bases unmatched to any gene: 5. The germline V gene encodes CDR1 SEHNR and CDR2 FQNEAQ (reference sequence).